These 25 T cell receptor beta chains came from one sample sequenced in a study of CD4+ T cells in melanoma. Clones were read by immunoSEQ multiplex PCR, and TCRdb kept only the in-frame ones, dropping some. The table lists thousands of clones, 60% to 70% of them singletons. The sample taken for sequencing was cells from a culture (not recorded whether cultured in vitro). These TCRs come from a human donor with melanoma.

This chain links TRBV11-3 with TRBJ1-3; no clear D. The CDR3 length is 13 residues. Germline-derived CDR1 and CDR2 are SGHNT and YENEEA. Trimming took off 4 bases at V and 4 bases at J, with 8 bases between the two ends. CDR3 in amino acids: CASSSEDGNTIYF. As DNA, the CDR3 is TGTGCCAGCAGCTCAGAGGACGGAAACACCATATATTTT.

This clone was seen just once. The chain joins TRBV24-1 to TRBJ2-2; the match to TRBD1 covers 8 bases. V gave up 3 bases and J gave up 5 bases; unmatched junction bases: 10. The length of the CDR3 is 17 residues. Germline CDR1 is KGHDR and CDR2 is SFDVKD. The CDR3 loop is CATSDVGQGSRTGELFF. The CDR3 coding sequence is TGTGCCACCAGTGATGTAGGACAGGGTTCAAGGACCGGGGAGCTGTTTTTT.

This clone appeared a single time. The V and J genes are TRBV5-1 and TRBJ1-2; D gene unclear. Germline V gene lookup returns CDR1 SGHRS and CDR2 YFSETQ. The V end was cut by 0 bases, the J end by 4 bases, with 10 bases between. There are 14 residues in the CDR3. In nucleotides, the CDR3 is TGCGCCAGCAGCTTGGAACAACGGGGCTATGGCTACACCTTC. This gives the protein CASSLEQRGYGYTF.

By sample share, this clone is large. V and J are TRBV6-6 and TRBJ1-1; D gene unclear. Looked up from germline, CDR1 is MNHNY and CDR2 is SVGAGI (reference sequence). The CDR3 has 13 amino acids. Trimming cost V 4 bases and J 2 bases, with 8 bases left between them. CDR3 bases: TGTGCCAGCAGTTGGGTGGTAAACACTGAAGCTTTCTTT. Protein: CASSWVVNTEAFF.

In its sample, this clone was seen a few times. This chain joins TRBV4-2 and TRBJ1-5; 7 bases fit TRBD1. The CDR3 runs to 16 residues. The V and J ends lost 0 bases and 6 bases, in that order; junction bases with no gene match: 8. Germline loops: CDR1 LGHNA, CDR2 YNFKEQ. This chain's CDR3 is CASSQEGQGVRQPQHF. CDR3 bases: TGTGCCAGCAGCCAAGAAGGGCAGGGGGTGCGTCAGCCCCAGCATTTT.

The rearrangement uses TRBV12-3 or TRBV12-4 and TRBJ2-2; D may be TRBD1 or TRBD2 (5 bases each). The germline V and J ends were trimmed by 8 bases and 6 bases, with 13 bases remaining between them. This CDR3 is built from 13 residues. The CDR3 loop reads CASGTGGPGELFF. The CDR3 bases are TGTGCCAGCGGGACCGGAGGCCCCGGGGAGCTGTTTTTT.

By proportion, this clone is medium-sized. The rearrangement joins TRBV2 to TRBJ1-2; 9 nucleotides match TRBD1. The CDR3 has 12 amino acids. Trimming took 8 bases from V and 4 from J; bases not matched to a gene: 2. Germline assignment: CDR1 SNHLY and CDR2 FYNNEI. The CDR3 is CASPTGGYGYTF. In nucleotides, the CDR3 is TGTGCCAGCCCGACAGGGGGCTATGGCTACACCTTC.

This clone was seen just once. The CDR3 region is CASSLTMNTEAFF. The CDR3 coding sequence is TGTGCCAGCAGCTTAACCATGAACACTGAAGCTTTCTTT. The chain joins TRBV7-3 to TRBJ1-1; no clear D. The CDR3 runs to 13 residues. Germline values: CDR1 SGHTA, CDR2 FQGTGA. V was pared by 0 bases and J by 0 bases, with 2 bases between.

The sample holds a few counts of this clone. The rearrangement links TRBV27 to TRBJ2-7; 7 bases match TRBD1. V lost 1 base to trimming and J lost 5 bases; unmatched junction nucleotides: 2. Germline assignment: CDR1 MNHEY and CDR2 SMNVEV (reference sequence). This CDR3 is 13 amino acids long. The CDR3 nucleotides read TGTGCCAGCAGTTTATGGCAGGGGGACGAGCAGTACTTC. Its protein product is CASSLWQGDEQYF.

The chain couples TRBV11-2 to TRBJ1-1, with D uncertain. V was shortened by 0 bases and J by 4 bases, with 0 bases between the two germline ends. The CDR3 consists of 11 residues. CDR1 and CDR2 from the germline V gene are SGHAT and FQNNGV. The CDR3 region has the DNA TGTGCCAGCAGCTTAGACACTGAAGCTTTCTTT. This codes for CASSLDTEAFF.

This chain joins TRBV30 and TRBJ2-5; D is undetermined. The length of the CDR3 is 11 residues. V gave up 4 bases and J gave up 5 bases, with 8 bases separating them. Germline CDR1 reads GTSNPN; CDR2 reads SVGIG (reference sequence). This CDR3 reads CAWIRSETQYF. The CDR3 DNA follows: TGTGCCTGGATCCGCTCTGAGACCCAGTACTTC.

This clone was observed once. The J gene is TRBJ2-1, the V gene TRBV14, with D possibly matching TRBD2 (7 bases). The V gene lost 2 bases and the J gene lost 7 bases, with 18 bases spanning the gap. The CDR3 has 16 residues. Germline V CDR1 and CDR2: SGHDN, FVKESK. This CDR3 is CASSQLRGPFHNEQFF. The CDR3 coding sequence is TGTGCCAGCAGCCAATTGCGGGGGCCTTTCCATAATGAGCAGTTCTTC.

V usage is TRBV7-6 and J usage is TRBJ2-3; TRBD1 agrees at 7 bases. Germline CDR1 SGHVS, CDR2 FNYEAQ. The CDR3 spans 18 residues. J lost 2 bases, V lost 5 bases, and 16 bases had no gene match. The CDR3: CASSPNPRGKLLTDTQYF. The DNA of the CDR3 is TGTGCCAGCAGCCCTAACCCCAGGGGGAAACTCCTCACAGATACGCAGTATTTT.

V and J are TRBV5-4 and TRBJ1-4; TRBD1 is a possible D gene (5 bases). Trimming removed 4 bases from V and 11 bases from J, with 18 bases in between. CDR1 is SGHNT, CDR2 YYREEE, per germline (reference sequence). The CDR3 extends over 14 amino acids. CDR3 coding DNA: TGTGCCAGCAGCGTAGAGTCCCGGGACGGCAAACTGTTTTTT. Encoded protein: CASSVESRDGKLFF.

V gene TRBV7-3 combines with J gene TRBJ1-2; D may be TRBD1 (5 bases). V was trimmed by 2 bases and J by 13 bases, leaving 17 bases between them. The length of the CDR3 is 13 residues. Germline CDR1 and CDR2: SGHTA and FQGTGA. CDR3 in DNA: TGTGCCAGCAGCTTAGACGACAGTACGCCGCTCACCTTC. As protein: CASSLDDSTPLTF.

The CDR3 DNA is TGTGCCAGCAGCTTAGGTCGGGGTGGGCCCCAGCATTTT. This gives the protein CASSLGRGGPQHF. The rearrangement links TRBV7-6 to TRBJ1-5, with D hard to call. CDR1 and CDR2 (germline): SGHVS, FNYEAQ. Deletions cut 1 base from V and 9 bases from J, with 10 bases between. The CDR3 extends over 13 amino acids.

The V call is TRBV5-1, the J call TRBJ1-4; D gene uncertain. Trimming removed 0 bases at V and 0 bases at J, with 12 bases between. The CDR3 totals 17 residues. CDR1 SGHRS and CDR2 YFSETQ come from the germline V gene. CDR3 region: CASSLVWPRTTNEKLFF. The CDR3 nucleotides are TGCGCCAGCAGCTTGGTTTGGCCCAGAACAACTAATGAAAAACTGTTTTTT. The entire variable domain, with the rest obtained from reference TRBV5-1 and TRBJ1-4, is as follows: KAGVTQTPRYLIKTRGQQVTLSCSPISGHRSVSWYQQTPGQGLQFLFEYFSETQRNKGNFPGRFSGRQFSNSRSEMNVSTLELGDSALYLCASSLVWPRTTNEKLFFGSGTQLSVL.

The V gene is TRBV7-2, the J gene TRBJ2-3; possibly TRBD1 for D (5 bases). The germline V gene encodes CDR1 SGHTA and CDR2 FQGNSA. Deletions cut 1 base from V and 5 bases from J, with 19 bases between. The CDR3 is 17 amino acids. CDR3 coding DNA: TGTGCCAGCAGCTTAGAGGTGGGGCGGCATTCACAAGATACGCAGTATTTT. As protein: CASSLEVGRHSQDTQYF.

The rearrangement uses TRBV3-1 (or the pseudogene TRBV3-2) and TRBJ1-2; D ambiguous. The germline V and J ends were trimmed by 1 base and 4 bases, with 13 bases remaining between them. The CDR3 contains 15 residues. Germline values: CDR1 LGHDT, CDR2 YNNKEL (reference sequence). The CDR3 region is CASSQGFGGVYGYTF. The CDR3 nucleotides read TGTGCCAGCAGCCAAGGATTCGGCGGAGTCTATGGCTACACCTTC.

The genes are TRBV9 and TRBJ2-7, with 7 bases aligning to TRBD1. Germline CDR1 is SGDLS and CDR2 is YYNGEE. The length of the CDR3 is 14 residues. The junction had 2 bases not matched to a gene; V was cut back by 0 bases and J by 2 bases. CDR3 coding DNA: TGTGCCAGCAGCGTAGAGGGGACAGCCTACGAGCAGTACTTC. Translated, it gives CASSVEGTAYEQYF.

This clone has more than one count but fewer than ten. The CDR3: CASSRTGTGLQGHGYTF. The CDR3 nucleotides read TGTGCCAGCAGCCGAACCGGGACAGGACTACAAGGACATGGCTACACCTTC. The chain carries TRBV9 and TRBJ1-2, with 8 bases that match TRBD1. Looked up from germline, CDR1 is SGDLS and CDR2 is YYNGEE. This CDR3 has 17 amino acids. V was clipped by 4 bases and J by 6 bases; unmatched bases: 17.

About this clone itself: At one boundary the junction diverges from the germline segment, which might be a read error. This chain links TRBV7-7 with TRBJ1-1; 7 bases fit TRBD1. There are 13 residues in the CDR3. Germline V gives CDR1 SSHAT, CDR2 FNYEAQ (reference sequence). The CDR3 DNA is TGTGCTAGCAGCTTAGTTTCAGGGGGAGAAGCTTTCTTT. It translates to CASSLVSGGEAFF.

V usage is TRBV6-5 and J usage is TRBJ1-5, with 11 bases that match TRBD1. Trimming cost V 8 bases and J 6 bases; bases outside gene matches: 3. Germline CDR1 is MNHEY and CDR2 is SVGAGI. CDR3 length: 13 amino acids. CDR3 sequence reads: CASGQGASQPQHF. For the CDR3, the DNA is TGTGCCAGCGGACAGGGGGCTAGTCAGCCCCAGCATTTT.

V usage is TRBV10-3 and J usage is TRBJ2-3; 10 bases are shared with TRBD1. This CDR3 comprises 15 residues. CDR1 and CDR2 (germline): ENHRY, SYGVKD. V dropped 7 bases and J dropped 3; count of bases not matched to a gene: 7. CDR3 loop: CAITDPGQGTDTQYF. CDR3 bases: TGTGCCATCACCGATCCGGGACAGGGGACAGATACGCAGTATTTT.

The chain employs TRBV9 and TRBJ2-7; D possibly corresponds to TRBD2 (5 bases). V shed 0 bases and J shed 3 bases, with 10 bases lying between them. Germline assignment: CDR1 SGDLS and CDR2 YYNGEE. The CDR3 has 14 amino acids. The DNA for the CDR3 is TGTGCCAGCAGCGTAGATTTAGGAGGCTACGAGCAGTACTTC. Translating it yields CASSVDLGGYEQYF.